This T cell receptor (beta chain) was observed in a study of CD8+ T cells in alopecia areata listed by TCRdb under 2018. Context from the whole study: The treated patients, all with moderate-to-severe alopecia areata, were enrolled in an open-label pilot trial of oral tofacitinib given at 5 to 10 mg twice daily. Patients received tofacitinib for 6 to 18 months and were then followed off drug for 6 months to check for delayed response and recurrence. In both human patients and the C3H/HeJ mouse model, the study applied high-throughput TCRbeta sequencing to look at T cell clonal expansion in alopecia areata. In humans, TCRbeta sequencing was performed on scalp tissue and on sorted CD4+ and CD8+ peripheral blood T cells from healthy controls and from patients with patchy or totalis/universalis alopecia areata. Biopsies were taken from tofacitinib-treated patients at baseline and at 4 and 24 weeks of treatment, and a later scalp biopsy was taken in several of the tofacitinib-treated patients. Scalp clonality was compared across normal scalp (n=4), patchy alopecia areata scalp (n=8), and alopecia totalis/universalis scalp (n=8). RNA came from the PAXgene miRNA kit for fixed scalp, the miRNeasy kit for PBMCs, and the RNeasy kit for mouse skin. Amplification of TCRbeta CDR3 regions was done by immunoSEQ multiplex PCR using 35 Vbeta forward primers and 13 Jbeta reverse primers.

Beyond this particular receptor, the publication reports: Resident alphabeta T cells in normal human skin are also sequenced, complicating scalp TCR repertoire analysis, unlike mouse skin dominated by gammadelta T cells. TCR sequences shared between patients were less clear than in mice, possibly partly because of HLA diversity in the patient population. Compared with normal scalp, lesional scalp had higher clonality and more expanded CD8+ clones, particularly in alopecia totalis/universalis, a pattern that suggests antigenic drive.

Library construction relied on the immunoSEQ multiplex PCR assay. To provide template for TCR sequencing, every sample had RNA extracted and reverse transcribed into cDNA. First-strand cDNA was synthesized using SuperScript III with a 2:1 mix of oligo-dT and random hexamers. A synthetic immune receptor repertoire was used to assess amplification bias, and residual bias was removed computationally. From the authors' description of their analysis: Raw reads were preprocessed to remove errors, and CDR3 was defined by IMGT conventions from the conserved cysteine to phenylalanine. Clonality was computed as 1 minus the Shannon entropy, with the entropy normalized by log2 of the number of productive unique TCRs. CD4 or CD8 identity of scalp clones was inferred by cross-referencing scalp TCRbeta sequences with sorted blood CD4 and CD8 repertoires. TCRdb limited this immuneACCESS table to in-frame rearrangements with V and J called. A share of clones is missing; checked studies link under half to unresolved V genes, and the rest is unexplained. That table supplies the V and J calls and clone size; D and trimming were determined from the DNA. This sample gives about 10,000 clones in total; approximately 59% of them show up just once. The top ten hold around 8% of the sample.

The time point label for this specimen denotes: baseline before oral tofacitinib. Lesional scalp punch biopsies and peripheral blood were collected from alopecia areata patients. Scalp biopsies from humans were placed right away in PAXgene tissue containers for fixation. In the case of this clone: Its recognized antigen is unknown. There are no base qualities to consult, and no much larger clone falls within one base.

The receptor was isolated from a human donor with alopecia areata. This material consisted of skin, taken at week 0.

The CDR3 protein is CASSPRFHEQYF. The DNA sequence follows: TGTGCCAGCAGTCCACGGTTCCACGAGCAGTACTTC. The sequence links TRBV7-8 to TRBJ2-5; too little of a D gene remains to name it. Gene TRBJ2-7 matches the end of the DNA better, so the J call may be wrong. The germline V gene encodes CDR1 SGHVS and CDR2 FQNEAQ. The CDR3 contains 12 residues, cysteine and phenylalanine counted. The sequence is cut down to CDR3 DNA, 36 bases in frame from base 1.